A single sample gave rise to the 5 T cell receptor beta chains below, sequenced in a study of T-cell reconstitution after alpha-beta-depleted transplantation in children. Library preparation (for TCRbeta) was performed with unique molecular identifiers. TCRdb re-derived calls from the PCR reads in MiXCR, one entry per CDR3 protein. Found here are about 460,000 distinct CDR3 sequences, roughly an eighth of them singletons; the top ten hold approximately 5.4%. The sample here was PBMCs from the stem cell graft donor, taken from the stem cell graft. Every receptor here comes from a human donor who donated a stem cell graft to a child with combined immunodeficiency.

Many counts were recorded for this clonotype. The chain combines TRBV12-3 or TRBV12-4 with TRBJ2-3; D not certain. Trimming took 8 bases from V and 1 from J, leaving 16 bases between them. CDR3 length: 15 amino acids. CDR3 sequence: CASGGLIHRTDTQYF. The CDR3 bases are TGTGCCAGCGGTGGGCTCATCCACCGCACAGATACGCAGTATTTT.

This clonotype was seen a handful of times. CDR3 nucleotide sequence: TGTGCCAGCAGCCCGAGGCGTGGGAGCAATCAGCCCCAGCATTTT. Residues: CASSPRRGSNQPQHF. This chain joins TRBV7-8 and TRBJ1-5, with unresolved D. V was clipped by 5 bases and J by 1 base, with 12 bases between them. Per germline, CDR1 SGHVS and CDR2 FQNEAQ. The CDR3 extends over 15 amino acids.

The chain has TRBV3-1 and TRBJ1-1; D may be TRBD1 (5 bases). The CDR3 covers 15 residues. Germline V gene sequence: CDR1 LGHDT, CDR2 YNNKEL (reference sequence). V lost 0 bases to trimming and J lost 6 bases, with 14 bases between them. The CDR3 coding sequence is TGTGCCAGCAGCCAAGATCGTGGGGGGGGGGCTGAAGCTTTCTTT. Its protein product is CASSQDRGGGAEAFF.

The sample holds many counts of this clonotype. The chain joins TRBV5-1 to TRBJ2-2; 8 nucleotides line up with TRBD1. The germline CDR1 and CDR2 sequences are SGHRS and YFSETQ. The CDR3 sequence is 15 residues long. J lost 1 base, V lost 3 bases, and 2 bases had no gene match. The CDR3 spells CASSWGQVNTGELFF. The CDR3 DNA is TGCGCCAGCAGCTGGGGACAGGTGAACACCGGGGAGCTGTTTTTT.

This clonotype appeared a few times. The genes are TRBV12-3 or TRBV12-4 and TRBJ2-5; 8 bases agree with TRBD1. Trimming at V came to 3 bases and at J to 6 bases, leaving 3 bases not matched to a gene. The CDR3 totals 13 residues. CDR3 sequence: CASSFGRGQTQYF. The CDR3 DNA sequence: TGTGCCAGCAGTTTCGGCAGGGGGCAGACCCAGTACTTC.